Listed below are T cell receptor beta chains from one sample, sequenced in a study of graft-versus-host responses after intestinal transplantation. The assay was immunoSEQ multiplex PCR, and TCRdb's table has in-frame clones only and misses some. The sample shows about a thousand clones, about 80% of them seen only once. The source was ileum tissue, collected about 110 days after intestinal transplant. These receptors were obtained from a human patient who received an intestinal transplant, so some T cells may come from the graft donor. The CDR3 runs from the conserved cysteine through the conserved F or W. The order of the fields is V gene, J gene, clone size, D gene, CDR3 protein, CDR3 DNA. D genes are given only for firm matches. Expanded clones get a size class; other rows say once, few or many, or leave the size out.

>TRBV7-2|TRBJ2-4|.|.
CASSYYSGQAKNIQYF
TGTGCCAGCAGCTACTATTCCGGACAGGCCAAAAACATTCAGTACTTC
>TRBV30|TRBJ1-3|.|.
CAWTPTTVSSGNTIYF
TGTGCCTGGACTCCGACGACAGTTAGCTCTGGAAACACCATATATTTT
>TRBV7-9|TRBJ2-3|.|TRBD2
CASSLGLAGLITDTQYF
TGTGCCAGCAGCTTAGGACTAGCGGGCCTCATCACAGATACGCAGTATTTT
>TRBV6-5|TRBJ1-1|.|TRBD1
CASSQTGEAFF
TGTGCCAGCAGCCAGACAGGGGAAGCTTTCTTT
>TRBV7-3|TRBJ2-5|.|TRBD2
CASSLRGGAGPQETQYF
TGTGCCAGCAGCTTACGGGGCGGAGCGGGGCCACAAGAGACCCAGTACTTC
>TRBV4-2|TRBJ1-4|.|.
CASSVHEANEKLFF
TGTGCCAGCAGCGTCCATGAGGCTAATGAAAAACTGTTTTTT
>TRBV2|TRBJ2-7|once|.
CASSGQERGDQYF
TGTGCCAGCAGTGGACAGGAGCGAGGGGATCAGTACTTC
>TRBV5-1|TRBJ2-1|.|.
CASSLNTGPNEQFF
TGCGCCAGCAGCCTCAACACGGGGCCCAATGAGCAGTTCTTC
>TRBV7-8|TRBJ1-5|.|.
CASSQAHSNQPQHF
TGTGCCAGCAGCCAGGCACATAGCAATCAGCCCCAGCATTTT
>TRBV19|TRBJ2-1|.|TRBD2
CASSIARGRAGGNEQFF
TGTGCCAGTAGTATCGCCCGCGGGAGGGCCGGAGGCAATGAGCAGTTCTTC
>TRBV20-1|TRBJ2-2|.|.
CSARATGELFF
TGCAGTGCCCGGGCCACCGGGGAGCTGTTTTTT
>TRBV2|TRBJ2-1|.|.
CATGLNEQFF
TGTGCCACAGGGTTGAATGAGCAGTTCTTC
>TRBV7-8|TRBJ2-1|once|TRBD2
CASSSGLAGEYEQFF
TGTGCCAGCAGCTCGGGACTAGCGGGAGAGTATGAGCAGTTCTTC
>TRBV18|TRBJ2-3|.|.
CASSPLDSPDTQYF
TGTGCCAGCTCACCACTGGACAGTCCAGATACGCAGTATTTT
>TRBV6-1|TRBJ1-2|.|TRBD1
CASSEWLGTDFNYGYTF
TGTGCCAGCAGTGAATGGTTGGGGACAGATTTTAACTATGGCTACACCTTC
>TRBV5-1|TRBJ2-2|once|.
CASSLYYNTGELFF
TGCGCCAGCAGCTTGTATTACAACACCGGGGAGCTGTTTTTT
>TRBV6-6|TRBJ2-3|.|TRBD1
CASSSGQVGTDTQYF
TGTGCCAGCAGTTCCGGACAGGTCGGCACAGATACGCAGTATTTT
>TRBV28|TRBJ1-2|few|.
CASSLGGDYGYTF
TGTGCCAGCAGTTTAGGGGGAGACTATGGCTACACCTTC
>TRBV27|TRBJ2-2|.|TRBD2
CASSSWTSGPNTGELFF
TGTGCCAGCAGTTCCTGGACTAGCGGGCCGAACACCGGGGAGCTGTTTTTT
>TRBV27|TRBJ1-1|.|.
CASSLFPQGLPEAFF
TGTGCCAGCAGTTTATTCCCCCAGGGACTGCCTGAAGCTTTCTTT
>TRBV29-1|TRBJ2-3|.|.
CSAADAADTQYF
TGCAGCGCCGCCGACGCCGCAGATACGCAGTATTTT
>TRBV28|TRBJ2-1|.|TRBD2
CASTSWASGSFGQFF
TGTGCCAGCACCTCGTGGGCTAGCGGGAGCTTCGGGCAGTTCTTC
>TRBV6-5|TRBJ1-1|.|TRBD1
CASRDRVPNTEAFF
TGTGCCAGCAGAGACAGGGTCCCGAACACTGAAGCTTTCTTT
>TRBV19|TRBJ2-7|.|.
CASSQGGIYEQYF
TGTGCCAGTAGCCAGGGGGGGATCTACGAGCAGTACTTC
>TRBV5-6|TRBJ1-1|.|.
CASSLNVNTEAFF
TGTGCCAGCAGCTTGAACGTGAACACTGAAGCTTTCTTT
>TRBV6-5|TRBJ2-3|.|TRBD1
CASRLQGATDTQYF
TGTGCCAGCAGATTACAGGGGGCTACAGATACGCAGTATTTT
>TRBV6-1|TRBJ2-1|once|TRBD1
CASRLGTGEYNEQFF
TGTGCCAGCAGATTAGGGACAGGGGAATACAATGAGCAGTTCTTC
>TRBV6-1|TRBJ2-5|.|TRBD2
CASSPVAGGQETQYF
TGTGCCAGCAGCCCAGTAGCGGGAGGGCAAGAGACCCAGTACTTC
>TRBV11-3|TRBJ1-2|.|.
CASSLRNSPTPNYGYTF
TGTGCCAGCAGCTTGAGAAACAGTCCCACACCGAACTATGGCTACACCTTC
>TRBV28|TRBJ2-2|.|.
CASSLAGELFF
TGTGCCAGCAGTTTGGCCGGGGAGCTGTTTTTT
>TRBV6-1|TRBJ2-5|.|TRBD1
CASSAQQGSDSQETQYF
TGTGCCAGCAGTGCCCAACAGGGGTCCGATTCCCAAGAGACCCAGTACTTC
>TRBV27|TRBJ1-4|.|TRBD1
CASSRQGGNEKLFF
TGTGCCAGCAGCCGACAGGGAGGGAATGAAAAACTGTTTTTT
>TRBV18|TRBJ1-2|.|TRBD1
CASSPPQGAGGYTF
TGTGCCAGCTCACCACCGCAGGGGGCGGGAGGCTACACCTTC
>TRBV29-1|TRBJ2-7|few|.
CSVEVRGGYEQYF
TGCAGCGTTGAAGTCCGAGGGGGGTACGAGCAGTACTTC
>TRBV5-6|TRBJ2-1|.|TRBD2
CASSLVLAGGSYQQFF
TGTGCCAGCAGCTTGGTACTAGCGGGAGGTTCCTACCAGCAGTTCTTC
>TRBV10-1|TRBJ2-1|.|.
CASSEFGEQFF
TGCGCCAGCAGTGAGTTCGGTGAGCAGTTCTTC
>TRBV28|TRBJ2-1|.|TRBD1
CASSQQGGASYYNEQFF
TGTGCCAGCAGTCAACAGGGGGGCGCTAGCTACTACAATGAGCAGTTCTTC
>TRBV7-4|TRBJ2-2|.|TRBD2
CASSLASGRAGELFF
TGTGCCAGCAGCTTAGCTAGCGGGAGGGCCGGGGAGCTGTTTTTT
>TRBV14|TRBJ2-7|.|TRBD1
CASSDRDRGSHEQYF
TGTGCCAGCAGCGACCGGGACAGGGGGAGCCACGAGCAGTACTTC
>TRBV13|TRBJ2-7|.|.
CASSLAGYYEQYF
TGTGCCAGCAGCTTAGCGGGCTACTACGAGCAGTACTTC
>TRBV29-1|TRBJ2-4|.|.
CSVTSRAGNIQYF
TGCAGCGTAACGAGTAGGGCAGGGAACATTCAGTACTTC
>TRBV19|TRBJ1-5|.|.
CASNPAGAFNQPQHF
TGTGCCAGTAACCCGGCAGGGGCCTTCAATCAGCCCCAGCATTTT
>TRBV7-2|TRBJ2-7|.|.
CASSLIAAYEQYF
TGTGCCAGCAGCCTTATAGCGGCCTACGAGCAGTACTTC
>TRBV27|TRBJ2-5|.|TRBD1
CASSLGTVQETQYF
TGTGCCAGCAGTTTAGGGACAGTCCAAGAGACCCAGTACTTC
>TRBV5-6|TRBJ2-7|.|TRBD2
CASSLSGGGSYEQYF
TGTGCCAGCAGCTTGAGCGGGGGCGGATCCTACGAGCAGTACTTC
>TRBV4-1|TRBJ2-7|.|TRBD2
CASSGLAAAKPSYEQYF
TGCGCCAGCAGCGGGCTAGCGGCCGCAAAACCATCCTACGAGCAGTACTTC
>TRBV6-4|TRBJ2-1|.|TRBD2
CASSDGLAGGDEQFF
TGTGCCAGCAGCGACGGACTAGCGGGAGGGGATGAGCAGTTCTTC
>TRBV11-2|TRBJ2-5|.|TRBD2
CASTLGTSGEEAQYF
TGTGCCAGCACCCTAGGGACTAGCGGTGAAGAGGCCCAGTACTTC